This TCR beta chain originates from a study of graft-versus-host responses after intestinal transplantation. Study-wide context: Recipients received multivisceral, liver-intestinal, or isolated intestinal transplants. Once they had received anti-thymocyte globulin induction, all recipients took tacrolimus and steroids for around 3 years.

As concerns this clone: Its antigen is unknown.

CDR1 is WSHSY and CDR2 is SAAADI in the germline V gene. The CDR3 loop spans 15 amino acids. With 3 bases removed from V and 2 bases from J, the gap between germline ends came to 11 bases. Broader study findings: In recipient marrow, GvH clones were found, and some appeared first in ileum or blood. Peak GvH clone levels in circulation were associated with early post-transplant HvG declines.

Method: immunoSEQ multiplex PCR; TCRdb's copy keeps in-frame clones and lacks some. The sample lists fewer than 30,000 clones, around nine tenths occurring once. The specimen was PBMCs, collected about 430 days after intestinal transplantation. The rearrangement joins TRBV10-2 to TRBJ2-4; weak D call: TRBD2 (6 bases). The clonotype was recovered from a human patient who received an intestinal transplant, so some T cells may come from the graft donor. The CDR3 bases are TGCGCCAGCAGTGATCCAGGGAGGACCAAAAACATTCAGTACTTC. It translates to CASSDPGRTKNIQYF.